Each of the 14 T cell receptor beta chains below was sequenced from the same sample in a study of blood T cell repertoires in COVID-19. Measured with immunoSEQ multiplex PCR; TCRdb has only the in-frame clones, and not every one. In the table there are fewer than 250,000 clones, about 87% of which are singletons. The source material was peripheral blood. These receptors originate from a man aged 60 to 75 with acute or convalescent COVID-19.

The V and J genes are TRBV19 and TRBJ2-3, with D possibly matching TRBD2 (7 bases). The CDR3 is 16 residues long. V shed 1 base and J shed 2 bases, with 13 bases lying between them. Germline V gives CDR1 LNHDA, CDR2 SQIVND (reference sequence). The CDR3 region has the DNA TGTGCCAGTAGTATAGGGAGGGCGGGGGCCACAGATACGCAGTATTTT. Protein sequence: CASSIGRAGATDTQYF.

The chain links TRBV4-1 to TRBJ1-1; no clear D gene. Per germline, CDR1 MGHRA and CDR2 YSYEKL. With 1 base removed from V and 8 bases from J, the gap between germline ends came to 5 bases. The length of the CDR3 is 11 residues. The CDR3 nucleotides are TGCGCCAGCAGCCAAGGAGGGGAAGCTTTCTTT. Its translation is CASSQGGEAFF.

The chain combines TRBV7-3 with TRBJ2-5; 8 positions agree with TRBD2. The V segment lost 4 bases and the J segment 1 base; nucleotides outside the gene matches: 8. The CDR3 is 16 amino acids. The germline CDR1 and CDR2 sequences are SGHTA and FQGTGA. The CDR3 coding sequence is TGTGCCAGCAGCTCCGGGCTAGCGGGCCCCCAAGAGACCCAGTACTTC. Its translation is CASSSGLAGPQETQYF.

V is TRBV11-2 and J is TRBJ2-2; 7 bases line up with TRBD1. With 1 base clipped from V and 3 bases from J, the junction kept 2 bases outside the gene matches. Looked up from germline, CDR1 is SGHAT and CDR2 is FQNNGV. This CDR3 is built from 15 residues. The CDR3 protein is CASSLGTGYTGELFF. The CDR3 nucleotides read TGTGCCAGCAGCTTAGGGACAGGATACACCGGGGAGCTGTTTTTT.

The V gene is TRBV19, the J gene TRBJ1-5, with a possible D match to TRBD1 (5 bases). The CDR3 loop spans 16 amino acids. Per the germline V gene, CDR1 is LNHDA and CDR2 is SQIVND (reference sequence). V lost 6 bases, J lost 7 bases, and 22 bases lay in between. CDR3 in DNA: TGTGCCAGTAGAGGTGGAGGGACCAGCAACAGGCAGCCCCAGCATTTT. The encoded protein is CASRGGGTSNRQPQHF.

In its sample, this clone was seen a few times. The chain couples TRBV18 to TRBJ1-1, with D maybe TRBD1 (5 bases). V was shortened by 6 bases and J by 13 bases, with 15 bases between the two germline ends. Germline values: CDR1 KGHSH, CDR2 LQKENI. The CDR3 totals 11 residues. The CDR3 here is CASSRGGRGFF. CDR3 DNA sequence: TGTGCCAGCTCCCGGGGGGGTAGAGGTTTCTTT. The full variable domain, completed using reference TRBV18 and TRBJ1-1, is NAGVMQNPRHLVRRRGQEARLRCSPMKGHSHVYWYRQLPEEGLKFMVYLQKENIIDESGMPKERFSAEFPKEGPSILRIQQVVRGDSAAYFCASSRGGRGFFGQGTRLTVV.

This chain connects TRBV7-2 to TRBJ2-1, with TRBD1 matching over 9 bases. In germline, CDR1 is SGHTA, CDR2 FQGNSA. The CDR3 length is 15 residues. V lost 3 bases and J lost 2; bases outside the gene matches: 2. The CDR3 region is CASSFRTGAYNEQFF. CDR3 in DNA: TGTGCCAGCAGCTTTAGGACAGGGGCCTACAATGAGCAGTTCTTC. The variable domain in full, with the rest retrieved from reference TRBV7-2 and TRBJ2-1, is GAGVSQSPSNKVTEKGKDVELRCDPISGHTALYWYRQSLGQGLEFLIYFQGNSAPDKSGLPSDRFSAERTGGSVSTLTIQRTQQEDSAVYLCASSFRTGAYNEQFFGPGTRLTVL.

The V and J genes are TRBV19 and TRBJ1-1; maybe TRBD1 (5 bases). V lost 7 bases and J lost 2, with 11 bases in between. This CDR3 spans 13 amino acids. Germline CDR1 LNHDA, CDR2 SQIVND (reference sequence). The CDR3 DNA is TGTGCCAGTAAGGGGCAGGGCAACACTGAAGCTTTCTTT. Protein sequence: CASKGQGNTEAFF.

The rearrangement links TRBV24-1 to TRBJ2-1, with a possible D match to TRBD1 (5 bases). The germline CDR1 and CDR2 sequences are KGHDR and SFDVKD. Trimming removed 4 bases from V and 8 bases from J, with 17 bases in between. The CDR3 extends over 15 amino acids. CDR3 in DNA: TGTGCCACCAGTGAGGCCGGACAACCCACGGATGAGCAGTTCTTC. This sequence encodes CATSEAGQPTDEQFF.

CDR3: CATSREGPKRLAGVPYEQYF. In DNA form, the CDR3 reads TGTGCCACCAGCAGGGAAGGACCGAAACGACTAGCGGGAGTACCTTACGAGCAGTACTTC. The chain is built from TRBV15 and TRBJ2-7; TRBD2 aligns across 12 bases. Germline trimming cut 3 bases from V and 4 bases from J; bases unmatched to any gene: 19. The germline gives CDR1 LNHNV, CDR2 YYDKDF (reference sequence). The CDR3 consists of 20 residues.

The genes are TRBV4-2 and TRBJ2-7; D is uncertain. The CDR3 runs to 14 residues. Germline CDR1 LGHNA, CDR2 YNFKEQ. The V end lost 0 bases, the J end lost 5 bases, and 11 bases lay between the germline ends. This CDR3 is CASSQDGGSDEQYF. The DNA for the CDR3 is TGTGCCAGCAGCCAAGATGGCGGTTCGGACGAGCAGTACTTC.

The CDR3 protein is CASSHYRTSGGTETQYF. DNA of the CDR3: TGTGCCAGCAGTCACTATAGGACTAGCGGGGGGACAGAGACCCAGTACTTC. This sequence joins TRBV3-1 (or the pseudogene TRBV3-2) and TRBJ2-5, with 14 positions matching TRBD2. The length of the CDR3 is 17 residues. Germline CDR1 is LGHDT and CDR2 is YNNKEL (reference sequence). The junction had 10 bases not matched to a gene; V was cut back by 6 bases and J by 4 bases.

The chain combines TRBV7-9 with TRBJ1-2; D gene ambiguous. Trimming removed 5 bases at V and 6 bases at J, with 7 bases between. Germline assignment: CDR1 SEHNR and CDR2 FQNEAQ (reference sequence). The CDR3 runs to 11 residues. The CDR3 DNA sequence: TGTGCCAGCAGCACGAGAGATGGCTACACCTTC. Translation gives CASSTRDGYTF.

The chain recombines TRBV7-9 with TRBJ2-6, with D possibly TRBD2 on 6 matching bases. V was pared by 10 bases and J by 0 bases, with 25 bases between. From germline, CDR1 is SEHNR and CDR2 FQNEAQ (reference sequence). CDR3 size: 19 residues. The CDR3 region has the DNA TGTGCCACCGGGGCCCCCAGCGGGCAGGGTCCCTCTGGGGCCAACGTCCTGACTTTC. It yields the protein CATGAPSGQGPSGANVLTF.